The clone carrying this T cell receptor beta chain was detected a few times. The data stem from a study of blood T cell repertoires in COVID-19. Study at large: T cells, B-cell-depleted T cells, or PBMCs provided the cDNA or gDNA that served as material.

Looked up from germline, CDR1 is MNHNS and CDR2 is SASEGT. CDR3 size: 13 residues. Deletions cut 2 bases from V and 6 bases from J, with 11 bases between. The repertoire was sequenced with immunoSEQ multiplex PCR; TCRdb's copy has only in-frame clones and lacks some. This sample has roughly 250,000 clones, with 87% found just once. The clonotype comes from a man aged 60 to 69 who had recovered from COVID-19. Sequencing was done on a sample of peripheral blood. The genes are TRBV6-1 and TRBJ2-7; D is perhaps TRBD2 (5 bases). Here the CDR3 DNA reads TGTGCCAGCAGTGAAAGGAGCGGCCGCGAGCAGTACGTC. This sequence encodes CASSERSGREQYV.